These 10 T cell receptor beta chains were all obtained from the same sample, sequenced in a study of blood T cell repertoires in COVID-19. The assay was immunoSEQ multiplex PCR, and TCRdb's table has in-frame clones only and misses some. The sample has about 150,000 clones; roughly 84% are singletons. Input material: PBMCs or T cells enriched from blood (not recorded which). All receptors derive from a woman aged 45-60 years who had recovered from COVID-19.

As for this clone: The junction does not match germline at one end; this may be a read error. The V gene is TRBV11-3, the J gene TRBJ1-4; D remains ambiguous. Per the germline V gene, CDR1 is SGHNT and CDR2 is YENEEA. The length of the CDR3 is 11 residues. The CDR3 spells CASSHRTEVVF. CDR3 nucleotide sequence: TGTGCCAGCAGCCATCGGACGGAGGTCGTCTTT.

In this sample, this clone turned up once. The V gene is TRBV24-1, the J gene TRBJ1-2; 7 bases are shared with TRBD1. This CDR3 has 14 residues. V shed 3 bases, J shed 6 bases, and the junction held 6 bases outside the gene matches. Germline-derived CDR1 and CDR2 are KGHDR and SFDVKD. In DNA, the CDR3 is TGTGCCACCAGTGATCCCGACAGGGCAAATGGCTACACCTTC. It yields the protein CATSDPDRANGYTF.

The rearrangement joins TRBV24-1 to TRBJ2-3, with D perhaps TRBD2 (6 bases). From germline, CDR1 is KGHDR and CDR2 SFDVKD. Trimming removed 5 bases at V and 1 base at J, with 9 bases between. This CDR3 region has 14 residues. The CDR3 nucleotides read TGTGCCACCAGTGGCGGGACCCGCACAGATACGCAGTATTTT. This gives the protein CATSGGTRTDTQYF.

This chain connects TRBV10-2 to TRBJ2-7, with unresolved D. V was clipped by 4 bases and J by 3 bases, with 7 bases between them. The CDR3 runs to 12 residues. In germline, CDR1 is WSHSY, CDR2 SAAADI. This CDR3 reads CASSASGYEQYF. The CDR3 DNA sequence: TGCGCCAGCAGTGCTTCGGGCTACGAGCAGTACTTC.

This clone came up once. The rearrangement uses TRBV3-1 (or the pseudogene TRBV3-2) and TRBJ1-1, with TRBD1 matching 7 bases. V was pared by 5 bases and J by 4 bases, with 7 bases of the junction left unmatched. The CDR3 length is 14 residues. Germline CDR1 and CDR2: LGHDT and YNNKEL (reference sequence). CDR3 DNA sequence: TGTGCCAGCAGCGGCCGACAGGGAGGCACTGAAGCTTTCTTT. It encodes CASSGRQGGTEAFF.

The chain carries TRBV5-4 and TRBJ1-4; D unresolved. This CDR3 region has 13 residues. With 0 bases removed from V and 5 bases from J, the gap between germline ends came to 5 bases. CDR1 and CDR2 from the germline V gene are SGHNT and YYREEE (reference sequence). The CDR3 reads CASSLARNEKLFF. The CDR3 nucleotides are TGTGCCAGCAGCTTGGCCAGGAATGAAAAACTGTTTTTT.

This clone was counted a few times. The gene calls are TRBV16 and TRBJ1-1; weak D call: TRBD1 (5 bases). Trimming left V 5 bases short and J 2 bases short, with 9 bases between. Germline-derived CDR1 and CDR2 are KGHSY and FQNENV. The CDR3 is 13 amino acids. DNA for the CDR3: TGTGCCAGCAGCTTTGACAGCAACACTGAAGCTTTCTTT. Amino acids: CASSFDSNTEAFF.

The chain employs TRBV11-3 and TRBJ2-2, with 9 bases that match TRBD2. This CDR3 contains 15 residues. Germline lookup yields CDR1 SGHNT and CDR2 YENEEA. The V and J ends lost 5 bases and 7 bases, in that order; junction bases with no gene match: 8. Written as DNA, the CDR3 is TGTGCCAGCAGCCAGGCTAGCGGGACGGTCGGGGAGCTGTTTTTT. It yields the protein CASSQASGTVGELFF.

V is TRBV6-5 and J is TRBJ1-5, with D unclear. CDR3 length: 14 amino acids. The germline V gene has CDR1 MNHEY and CDR2 SVGAGI. The ends were cut back, 4 bases at V and 0 bases at J, with 7 bases in the middle. Here the CDR3 reads CASSSEPSNQPQHF. CDR3 bases: TGTGCCAGCAGTTCGGAGCCTAGCAATCAGCCCCAGCATTTT.

Only a few counts were recorded for this clone. The chain employs TRBV5-1 and TRBJ2-7, with D tentatively TRBD1 (6 bases). The CDR3 sequence is 13 residues long. V was clipped by 3 bases and J by 3 bases, with 10 bases between them. CDR1 is SGHRS, CDR2 YFSETQ, per germline. The CDR3 region is CASSWDISYEQYF. The CDR3 coding sequence is TGCGCCAGCAGCTGGGACATCAGCTACGAGCAGTACTTC.